This entry describes one T cell receptor beta chain. What it binds is unknown. The assay was immunoSEQ multiplex PCR, and TCRdb's table has in-frame clones only and misses some. Of around 600,000 clones listed, around 97% are singletons. The entry originates in a study of shared clonotypes between healthy human individuals. Study background: Each donor had three CD4 naive, three CD4 memory, two CD8 naive and one CD8 memory plate. Study findings and constraints: Represented diversity (both genetic and exposure-history) was limited by the small number of donors.

Germline V gene data show CDR1 as SGHRS and CDR2 as YFSETQ. V lost 4 bases to trimming and J lost 0 bases; unmatched junction nucleotides: 10. This CDR3 comprises 17 residues. V gene TRBV5-1 combines with J gene TRBJ2-1, with 7 positions matching TRBD2. This clonotype originated in a woman in her 30s in good health. The specimen sequenced was naive CD4+ T cells sorted from blood. Noted subset: CD45RA+ positively selected. The CDR3 loop reads CASSQRSGKVSYNEQFF. DNA for the CDR3: TGCGCCAGCAGCCAACGAAGCGGGAAAGTCTCCTACAATGAGCAGTTCTTC. The full variable domain, in which reference TRBV5-1 and TRBJ2-1 provide the parts outside the CDR3, is KAGVTQTPRYLIKTRGQQVTLSCSPISGHRSVSWYQQTPGQGLQFLFEYFSETQRNKGNFPGRFSGRQFSNSRSEMNVSTLELGDSALYLCASSQRSGKVSYNEQFFGPGTRLTVL.